Each of the 7 T cell receptor beta chains below was sequenced from the same sample in a study of cytomegalovirus exposure and HLA in healthy donors. PCR involved 60 Vbeta and 13 Jbeta primers. The protocol was immunoSEQ multiplex PCR, while the TCRdb copy is restricted to in-frame clones and leaves out a portion. The profile shows over 150,000 clones, roughly 80% of them singletons. Sequencing used PBMCs. These receptors all come from a male donor in good health and CMV-seronegative.

The chain employs TRBV2 and TRBJ2-1; 7 positions match TRBD1. V lost 2 bases and J lost 0; bases outside the gene matches: 1. The CDR3 is 15 amino acids. The germline V gene encodes CDR1 SNHLY and CDR2 FYNNEI. The CDR3 nucleotides are TGTGCCAGCAGTGAACCAGGGGGCTCCTACAATGAGCAGTTCTTC. This sequence encodes CASSEPGGSYNEQFF.

V usage is TRBV29-1 and J usage is TRBJ2-3, with TRBD2 as a possible D gene (6 bases). The CDR3 is made up of 13 amino acids. From germline, CDR1 is SQVTM and CDR2 ANQGSEA. Trimming left V 4 bases short and J 1 base short, with 9 bases between. The CDR3 protein is CSVGLVGTDTQYF. The CDR3 DNA reads as TGCAGCGTTGGACTAGTCGGCACAGATACGCAGTATTTT.

This clone was observed a handful of times. The chain links TRBV6-1 to TRBJ2-3; 10 bases agree with TRBD2. The CDR3 covers 15 residues. V shed 5 bases, J shed 5 bases, and the junction held 7 bases outside the gene matches. The germline CDR1 and CDR2 sequences are MNHNS and SASEGT. The CDR3 nucleotides are TGTGCCAGCAGTCCGCTAGCGGGGGCCGGAGATACGCAGTATTTT. This codes for CASSPLAGAGDTQYF.

The chain combines TRBV7-6 with TRBJ1-1; 9 positions agree with TRBD1. The CDR3 runs 16 residues. Germline lookup yields CDR1 SGHVS and CDR2 FNYEAQ. The V gene end was trimmed by 5 bases and the J gene end by 1 base; junction bases not matched to a gene: 8. The CDR3 region is CASSQLSGQGNTEAFF. As DNA, the CDR3 is TGTGCCAGCAGCCAGCTTTCGGGACAGGGGAACACTGAAGCTTTCTTT.

The chain employs TRBV28 and TRBJ1-1; D is undetermined. The germline V and J ends were trimmed by 3 bases and 6 bases, with 8 bases remaining between them. Germline-derived CDR1 and CDR2 are MDHEN and SYDVKM. This CDR3 contains 12 residues. The CDR3 region is CASSFEGPEAFF. CDR3 DNA: TGTGCCAGCAGTTTTGAGGGCCCTGAAGCTTTCTTT. The full variable domain, its missing parts supplied by reference TRBV28 and TRBJ1-1, is DVKVTQSSRYLVKRTGEKVFLECVQDMDHENMFWYRQDPGLGLRLIYFSYDVKMKEKGDIPEGYSVSREKKERFSLILESASTNQTSMYLCASSFEGPEAFFGQGTRLTVV.

The rearrangement links TRBV7-2 to TRBJ2-5; 10 bases map to TRBD2. J lost 5 bases, V lost 5 bases, and 8 bases had no gene match. The CDR3 loop spans 15 amino acids. Germline CDR1 reads SGHTA; CDR2 reads FQGNSA. CDR3 in DNA: TGTGCCAGCAGCCCGCCTCTAGCGGGAGATGAGACCCAGTACTTC. Translating gives CASSPPLAGDETQYF.

V and J are TRBV9 and TRBJ2-3; 9 bases line up with TRBD1. The CDR3 is 16 residues long. V lost 4 bases to trimming and J lost 1 base; unmatched junction nucleotides: 7. Germline V lookup: CDR1 SGDLS, CDR2 YYNGEE. This CDR3 reads CASSSYRTGGTDTQYF. In nucleotides, the CDR3 is TGTGCCAGCAGCTCCTACCGGACAGGGGGCACAGATACGCAGTATTTT.